This is a list of T cell receptor beta chains from one sample in a study of OX40 agonist ivuxolimab in advanced cancers. Some clones are missing from TCRdb's copy, which holds only in-frame ones; the method was immunoSEQ multiplex PCR. The sample consists of about 55,000 clones, approximately 83% of them appearing once. Material: CD4+ or CD8+ T cells sorted from blood, obtained in a trial of the OX40 agonist ivuxolimab. The receptors here all came from an adult with an advanced solid tumor such as melanoma, head and neck, liver or kidney cancer. CDR3s include the opening cysteine and the closing phenylalanine or tryptophan. The D gene is left open where the match is weak. Not every row has a clone size; where given, it reads once, few, many or a size class.

J: TRBJ2-7; size: .; D: TRBD2; V: TRBV30; CDR3: CAWSVGLAGVYEQYF; DNA: TGTGCCTGGAGTGTAGGACTAGCGGGAGTCTACGAGCAGTACTTC
J: TRBJ1-1; size: .; D: .; V: TRBV25-1; CDR3: CASSPDVREAFF; DNA: TGTGCCAGCAGCCCCGACGTGCGGGAAGCTTTCTTT
J: TRBJ2-3; size: .; D: TRBD1; V: TRBV19; CDR3: CASADRWGTDTQYF; DNA: TGTGCCAGTGCGGACAGGTGGGGCACAGATACGCAGTATTTT
J: TRBJ2-1; size: once; D: .; V: TRBV9; CDR3: CASSVGVGRLYNEQFF; DNA: TGTGCCAGCAGCGTAGGAGTCGGGCGATTGTACAATGAGCAGTTCTTC
J: TRBJ2-6; size: once; D: .; V: TRBV30; CDR3: CAWSVRHTGLNGANVLTF; DNA: TGTGCCTGGAGTGTACGGCATACAGGGCTGAACGGGGCCAACGTCCTGACTTTC
J: TRBJ2-3; size: .; D: .; V: TRBV1; CDR3: CTSSQSLGLAGGPGTDTQYF; DNA: TGCACCAGCAGCCAATCCCTTGGACTAGCGGGAGGGCCAGGCACAGATACGCAGTATTTT
J: TRBJ2-7; size: .; D: TRBD2; V: TRBV28; CDR3: CASSVGGLAAYEQYF; DNA: TGTGCCAGCAGTGTTGGTGGACTAGCGGCCTACGAGCAGTACTTC
J: TRBJ2-7; size: .; D: .; V: TRBV11-2; CDR3: CASSSRRGLLYEQYF; DNA: TGTGCCAGCAGCTCAAGGAGGGGTCTCTTGTACGAGCAGTACTTC
J: TRBJ2-7; size: .; D: .; V: TRBV7-9; CDR3: CASSAMTNHEQYF; DNA: TGTGCCAGCAGCGCGATGACGAACCACGAGCAGTACTTC
J: TRBJ1-2; size: .; D: .; V: TRBV10-2; CDR3: CASSGTANYGYTF; DNA: TGCGCCAGCAGTGGGACAGCTAACTATGGCTACACCTTC
J: TRBJ1-2; size: .; D: TRBD1; V: TRBV27; CDR3: CASSVIGTEASNYGYTF; DNA: TGTGCCAGCAGTGTGATAGGGACAGAAGCTTCTAACTATGGCTACACCTTC
J: TRBJ1-2; size: .; D: .; V: TRBV6-1; CDR3: CASTTRDNNYGYTF; DNA: TGTGCCAGCACCACCCGGGACAACAACTATGGCTACACCTTC
J: TRBJ1-1; size: few; D: .; V: TRBV20-1; CDR3: CSAGGVLEAFF; DNA: TGCAGTGCTGGTGGCGTTTTGGAAGCTTTCTTT